This T cell receptor (beta chain) originates from a study of control samples from healthy donors and cancer patients. From germline, CDR1 is SNHLY and CDR2 FYNNEI. The CDR3 consists of 13 residues. The germline V and J ends were trimmed by 4 bases and 3 bases, with 8 bases remaining between them. Assay used: immunoSEQ multiplex PCR; TCRdb lists only in-frame clones, some missing. The sample carries approximately 180,000 clones, around 94% recorded once. This clone was picked up one time. What was sequenced was blood. This sequence joins TRBV2 and TRBJ2-3; no clear D gene. The TCR was taken from a woman under 30 in good health. The CDR3 coding sequence is TGTGCCAGCAGTGCTGGTGTTACAGATACGCAGTATTTT. It specifies CASSAGVTDTQYF.